A selection of T cell receptor beta chains follows, all from one sample in a study of T cell repertoires in cytomegalovirus infection. TCRdb fed the reads into MiXCR, producing one record per CDR3 protein. This sample has approximately 750,000 distinct CDR3 sequences; about 40% occur once, and the top ten carry 2.5% to 3.5%. The sequenced sample was PBMCs. The receptors were gathered from a human donor in good health (CMV status not recorded). Some clones in this sample may be carry-over from other donors' samples. The CDR3 runs from the conserved cysteine through the conserved F or W. D genes are given only for firm matches. The size field is filled for only some rows; it gives once, few, many or a size class.

once	TRBJ2-5	14	TRBD2	TRBV18	TGTGCCAGCTCACCACTCAGCGGGAAAGAGACCCAGTACTTC	CASSPLSGKETQYF
.	TRBJ1-1	15	.	TRBV19	TGTGCCAGTAGTCCCGTACAGGTTTTGGGCACTGAAGCTTTCTTT	CASSPVQVLGTEAFF
few	TRBJ2-7	16	TRBD1	TRBV19	TGTGCCAGTAGTGGAAAAACAGGGGCAATTGCCTACGAGCAGTACTTC	CASSGKTGAIAYEQYF
many	TRBJ1-1	16	.	TRBV7-2	TGTGCCAGCAGCTCTGGGGGTGCAGGGAGGCTGACTGAAGCTTTCTTT	CASSSGGAGRLTEAFF
.	TRBJ2-1	15	.	TRBV12-3/TRBV12-4	TGTGCCAGCAGTTACAGGGCCAGCTCCTACAATGAGCAGTTCTTC	CASSYRASSYNEQFF
few	TRBJ2-5	14	TRBD2	TRBV28	TGTGCCAGCGGGCCTGGGGGACTAGAAGAGACCCAGTACTTC	CASGPGGLEETQYF
few	TRBJ2-1	15	.	TRBV29-1	TGCAGCGTTGAAGGGCCCGGCGGGGCCTACAATGAGCAGTTCTTC	CSVEGPGGAYNEQFF
.	TRBJ1-1	13	.	TRBV27	TGTGCCAGCCGGCTAATTTTGAACACTGAAGCTTTCTTT	CASRLILNTEAFF
.	TRBJ2-2	17	.	TRBV7-6	TGTGCCAGCAGCTCCGCCAATGGTGGGGGCAACACCGGGGAGCTGTTTTTT	CASSSANGGGNTGELFF
.	TRBJ2-7	15	.	TRBV27	TGTGCCAGCAGGGACTACCATCCTAGCTCCTACGAGCAGTACTTC	CASRDYHPSSYEQYF
.	TRBJ1-2	15	.	TRBV27	TGTGCCAGCAGTTTAGAACGGGGCCGGAACTATGGCTACACCTTC	CASSLERGRNYGYTF
.	TRBJ2-2	16	.	TRBV7-3	TGTGCCAGCAGTAGAAATCTAATCGGGGGCACCGGGGAGCTGTTTTTT	CASSRNLIGGTGELFF
many	TRBJ1-6	18	TRBD1	TRBV7-2	TGTGCCAGCAGCTTAAAGGAGACAGGGGGAACAGGTAGTTCACCCCTCCACTTT	CASSLKETGGTGSSPLHF
.	TRBJ2-2	12	.	TRBV29-1	TGCAGCGTTGAATTGAACACCGGGGAGCTGTTTTTT	CSVELNTGELFF
.	TRBJ2-1	19	TRBD2	TRBV9	TGTGCCAGCAGCGTAGAAGGGGCGAGCGGGGGCCGACGCTACAATGAGCAGTTCTTC	CASSVEGASGGRRYNEQFF
few	TRBJ2-2	19	TRBD2	TRBV12-3/TRBV12-4	TGTGCCAGCAGTAAAACAGGACTAGCGGGAGCTTGGGGCACCGGGGAGCTGTTTTTT	CASSKTGLAGAWGTGELFF
.	TRBJ2-1	13	.	TRBV7-8	TGTGCCAGCAGCTTAGGCCCCGGGAATGAGCAGTTCTTC	CASSLGPGNEQFF
many	TRBJ2-7	15	.	TRBV7-2	TGTGCCAGCAGCGGCAGGGTTTCCTTCTCCTACGAGCAGTACTTC	CASSGRVSFSYEQYF
.	TRBJ2-3	15	.	TRBV28	TGTGCCAGCAGTTTCCGTGGGCAGGGGTTAGATACGCAGTATTTT	CASSFRGQGLDTQYF
.	TRBJ1-3	12	TRBD1	TRBV13	TGTGCCAGCAGTTTTACAGGGGGCACCATATATTTT	CASSFTGGTIYF
.	TRBJ2-1	15	.	TRBV5-7	TGTGCCAGCAGCTTGATAAGGGCCTCTTACAATGAGCAGTTCTTC	CASSLIRASYNEQFF
few	TRBJ1-1	15	.	TRBV28	TGTGCCAGCAGACTTACCGACTCTCCGGCCACTGAAGCTTTCTTT	CASRLTDSPATEAFF
.	TRBJ2-2	15	.	TRBV7-3	TGTGCCAGCAGCTCGGACTTGGGTGACACCGGGGAGCTGTTTTTT	CASSSDLGDTGELFF
many	TRBJ1-3	15	TRBD1	TRBV7-6	TGTGCCAGCAGCTTCGACAGGGTTTCTGGAAACACCATATATTTT	CASSFDRVSGNTIYF
.	TRBJ1-6	17	TRBD1	TRBV2	TGTGCCAGCAGACATAATCCGGGACAGGCCAATAATTCACCCCTCCACTTT	CASRHNPGQANNSPLHF
.	TRBJ1-4	15	TRBD1	TRBV12-3/TRBV12-4	TGTGCCAGCAGTTTGGAGACAGGGGTTAATGAAAAACTGTTTTTT	CASSLETGVNEKLFF
.	TRBJ1-1	15	TRBD1	TRBV5-6	TGTGCCAGCAGCTTCGAGCCAGGGGGTATCGCTGAAGCTTTCTTT	CASSFEPGGIAEAFF
.	TRBJ2-7	16	.	TRBV6-1	TGTGCCAGCAGTGAACGGGGGGCTAGGGGGGGTTCCGAGCAGTACTTC	CASSERGARGGSEQYF
few	TRBJ2-3	14	.	TRBV24-1	TGTGCCACCAGTGATTTTCAGACCACAGATACGCAGTATTTT	CATSDFQTTDTQYF
.	TRBJ2-5	12	.	TRBV10-3	TGTGCCATCAAAAGGGAAGGAGAGACCCAGTACTTC	CAIKREGETQYF
.	TRBJ1-5	15	.	TRBV5-1	TGCGCCAGCAGCCCAACCTCGGGTAGGAATCAGCCCCAGCATTTT	CASSPTSGRNQPQHF
.	TRBJ1-2	14	.	TRBV27	TGTGCCAGCAGTTTAGGGGGAACGCGCTATGGCTACACCTTC	CASSLGGTRYGYTF
.	TRBJ2-7	15	TRBD2	TRBV20-1	TGCAGTGCTAGAGATTCGGCTAGCGGGGCCTACGAGCAGTACTTC	CSARDSASGAYEQYF
.	TRBJ2-7	13	.	TRBV4-3	TGCGCCAGCAGCCAAGATCTGGGGGGCGAGCAGTACTTC	CASSQDLGGEQYF
.	TRBJ1-5	14	.	TRBV29-1	TGCAGCGTCGCCCCTGGAGGTCTCAATCAGCCCCAGCATTTT	CSVAPGGLNQPQHF
.	TRBJ1-4	16	.	TRBV4-1	TGCGCCAGCAGCCAAGATTATGCGGGATCTAATGAAAAACTGTTTTTT	CASSQDYAGSNEKLFF